Reported below is one TCR beta chain. This specimen belongs to a study of radiotherapy plus CTLA-4 blockade in lung cancer. Across the whole study: Objective responses were documented in about 19% of patients, with disease control in 25% to 35%.

Germline V gene data show CDR1 as LNHNV and CDR2 as YYDKDF (reference sequence). The CDR3 contains 16 residues. Trimming stripped 1 base from V and 1 base from J, with 13 bases between. Chemo-refractory metastatic non-small-cell lung cancer patients received focal radiation with ipilimumab CTLA-4 blockade. Generated by immunoSEQ multiplex PCR, the TCRdb table keeps only in-frame clones and is missing some. The profile shows more than 90,000 clones, 88% of them singletons. The rearrangement links TRBV15 to TRBJ2-5, with D perhaps matching TRBD1 or TRBD2 (5 bases each). The sample consisted of peripheral blood, taken from a patient treated with radiotherapy plus ipilimumab. This clonotype originated in a human donor with non-small cell lung cancer that progressed on radiotherapy plus ipilimumab. The CDR3 sequence: CATSRAARGAQETQYF. For the CDR3, the DNA is TGTGCCACCAGCAGAGCAGCGAGAGGGGCCCAAGAGACCCAGTACTTC.